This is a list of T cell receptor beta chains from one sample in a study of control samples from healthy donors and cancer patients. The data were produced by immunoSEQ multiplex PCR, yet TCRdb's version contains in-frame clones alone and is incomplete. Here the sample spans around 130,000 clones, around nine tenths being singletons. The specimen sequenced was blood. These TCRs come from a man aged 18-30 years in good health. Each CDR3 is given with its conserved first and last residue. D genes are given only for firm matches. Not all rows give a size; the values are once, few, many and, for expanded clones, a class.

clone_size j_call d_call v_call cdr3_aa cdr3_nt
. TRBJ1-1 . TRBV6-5 CASSLGMNTEAFF TGTGCCAGCAGCCTTGGGATGAACACTGAAGCTTTCTTT
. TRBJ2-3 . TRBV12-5 CASGLDRANF TGTGCTAGTGGTTTGGACAGGGCGAATTTT
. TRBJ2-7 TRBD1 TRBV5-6 CASSFGTDYEQYF TGTGCCAGCAGCTTTGGGACAGACTACGAGCAGTACTTC
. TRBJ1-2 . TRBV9 CASSQIGLNYGYTF TGTGCCAGCAGCCAGATCGGACTTAACTATGGCTACACCTTC
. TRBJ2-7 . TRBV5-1 CASSATAYEQYF TGCGCCAGCAGCGCGACAGCTTACGAGCAGTACTTC
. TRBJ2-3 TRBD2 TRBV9 CASTPSGGGTDTQYF TGTGCCAGCACCCCGAGCGGGGGCGGCACAGATACGCAGTATTTT
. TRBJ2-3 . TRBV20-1 CSANDWADTQYF TGCAGTGCTAATGACTGGGCGGATACGCAGTATTTT
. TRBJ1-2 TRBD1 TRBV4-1 CASSQGSWGQGGLQYGYTF TGCGCCAGCAGCCAAGGATCCTGGGGACAGGGGGGGTTACAGTATGGCTACACCTTC
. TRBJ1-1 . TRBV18 CASSPRAGEPFLSAEAFF TGTGCCAGCTCACCACGGGCGGGGGAACCCTTCCTATCAGCTGAAGCTTTCTTT
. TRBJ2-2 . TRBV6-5 CASGRDTGELFF TGTGCCAGCGGCCGAGACACCGGGGAGCTGTTTTTT
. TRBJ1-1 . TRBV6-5 CASVGTGNTEAFF TGTGCCAGCGTCGGGACGGGGAACACTGAAGCTTTCTTT
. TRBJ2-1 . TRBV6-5 CASFGNPSHEQFF TGTGCCAGCTTCGGGAACCCCTCCCATGAGCAGTTCTTC
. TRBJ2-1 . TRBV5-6 CASSFATPLYNEQFF TGTGCCAGCAGCTTTGCTACCCCCTTATACAATGAGCAGTTCTTC
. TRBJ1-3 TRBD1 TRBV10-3 CAISEQGAGGNTIYF TGTGCCATCAGTGAGCAGGGGGCTGGTGGAAACACCATATATTTT
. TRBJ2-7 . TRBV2 CASADGDEQYF TGTGCCAGCGCGGACGGAGACGAGCAGTACTTC
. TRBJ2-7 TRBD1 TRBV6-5 CAGGTGATRSYEQYF TGTGCCGGAGGGACAGGGGCCACTCGCTCCTACGAGCAGTACTTC
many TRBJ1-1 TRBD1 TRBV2 CASRTGGSEAFF TGTGCCAGCAGGACAGGGGGTTCTGAAGCTTTCTTT
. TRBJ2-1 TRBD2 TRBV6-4 CASSVVAGGYNEQFF TGTGCCAGCAGTGTGGTGGCGGGGGGCTACAATGAGCAGTTCTTC
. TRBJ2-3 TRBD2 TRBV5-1 CASSSGSGGEIDTQYF TGCGCCAGCAGCTCCGGTAGCGGGGGGGAAATCGATACGCAGTATTTT
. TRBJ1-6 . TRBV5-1 CASSFQGSSYNSPLHF TGCGCCAGCAGCTTTCAGGGAAGCTCCTATAATTCACCCCTCCACTTT
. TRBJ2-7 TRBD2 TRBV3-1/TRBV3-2 CASSQDGRGGHEQYF TGTGCCAGCAGCCAAGATGGGCGGGGGGGTCACGAGCAGTACTTC
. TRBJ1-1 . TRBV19 CASSIEVYTEAFF TGTGCCAGTAGTATTGAGGTGTACACTGAAGCTTTCTTT
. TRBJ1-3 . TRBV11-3 CASSPLGNTIYF TGTGCCAGCAGCCCCCTTGGAAACACCATATATTTT
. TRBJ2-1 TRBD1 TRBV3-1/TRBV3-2 CASSQGTGGRWNEQFF TGTGCCAGCAGCCAAGGTACAGGGGGGCGATGGAATGAGCAGTTCTTC
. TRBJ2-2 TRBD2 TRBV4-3 CASSQGLGGGSGAGELFF TGCGCCAGCAGCCAAGGCCTCGGCGGCGGGAGCGGGGCCGGGGAGCTGTTTTTT
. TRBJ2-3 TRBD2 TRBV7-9 CASSLGLAGEADTQYF TGTGCCAGCAGCTTAGGGCTAGCGGGAGAGGCAGATACGCAGTATTTT
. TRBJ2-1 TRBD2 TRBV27 CASSSRGGSHGNEQFF TGTGCCAGCAGCTCCCGGGGCGGGAGTCACGGCAATGAGCAGTTCTTC
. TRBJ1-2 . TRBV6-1 CASCEWGNGYTF TGTGCCAGCTGTGAATGGGGGAATGGCTACACCTTC
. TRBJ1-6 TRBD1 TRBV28 CASSFSSTGSSYNSPLHF TGTGCCAGCAGTTTCTCCTCGACAGGGAGCTCCTATAATTCACCCCTCCACTTT
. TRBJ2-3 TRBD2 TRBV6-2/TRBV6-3 CASSHGTSGDTQYF TGTGCCAGCAGCCATGGGACTAGCGGAGATACGCAGTATTTT
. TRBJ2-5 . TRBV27 CASSVAGQAAGGETQYF TGTGCCAGCAGTGTAGCGGGACAGGCGGCTGGGGGGGAGACCCAGTACTTC
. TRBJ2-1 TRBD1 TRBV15 CATSWTGGPLRNANEQFF TGTGCCACCAGCTGGACAGGGGGGCCCCTACGAAACGCAAATGAGCAGTTCTTC
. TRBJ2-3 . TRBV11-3 CASSSEAATDTQYF TGTGCCAGCAGTTCCGAAGCGGCCACAGATACGCAGTATTTT
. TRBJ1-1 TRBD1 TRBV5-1 CASSTGTGGTEAFF TGCGCCAGCAGCACGGGGACAGGGGGCACTGAAGCTTTCTTT
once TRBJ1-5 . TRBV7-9 CASSQQVNQPQHF TGTGCCAGCAGCCAACAGGTGAATCAGCCCCAGCATTTT
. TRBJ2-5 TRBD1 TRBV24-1 CATSGPPGTGHQETQYF TGTGCCACCAGTGGACCCCCCGGGACAGGGCACCAAGAGACCCAGTACTTC
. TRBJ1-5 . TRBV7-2 CASSSYSNQPQHF TGTGCCAGCAGCTCTTATAGCAATCAGCCCCAGCATTTT
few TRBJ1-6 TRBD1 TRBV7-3 CASSRQGRGALNSPLHF TGTGCCAGCAGCCGACAGGGGAGGGGGGCCTTAAATTCACCCCTCCACTTT
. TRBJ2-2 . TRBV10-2 CASSKQGGTGELFF TGCGCCAGCAGTAAACAGGGAGGCACCGGGGAGCTGTTTTTT
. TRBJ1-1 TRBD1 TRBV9 CASSRSLDRVNTEAFF TGTGCCAGCAGCCGCTCCCTGGACAGGGTGAACACTGAAGCTTTCTTT